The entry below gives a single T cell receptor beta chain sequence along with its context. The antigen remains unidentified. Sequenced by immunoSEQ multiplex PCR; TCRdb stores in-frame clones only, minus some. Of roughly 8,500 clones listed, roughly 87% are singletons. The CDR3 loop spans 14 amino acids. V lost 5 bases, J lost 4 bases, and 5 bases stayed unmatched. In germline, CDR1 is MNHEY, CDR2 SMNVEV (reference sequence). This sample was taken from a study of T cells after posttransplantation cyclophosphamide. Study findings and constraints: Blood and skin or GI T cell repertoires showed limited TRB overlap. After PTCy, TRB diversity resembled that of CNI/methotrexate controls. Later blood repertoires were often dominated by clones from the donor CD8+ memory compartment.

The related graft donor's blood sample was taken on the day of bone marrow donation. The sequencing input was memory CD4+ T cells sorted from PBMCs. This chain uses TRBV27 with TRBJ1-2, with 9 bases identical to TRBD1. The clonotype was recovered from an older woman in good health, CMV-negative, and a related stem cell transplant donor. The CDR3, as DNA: TGTGCCAGCAGTCAACAGGGGGCAAGCTATGGCTACACCTTC. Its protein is CASSQQGASYGYTF.